Shown below are 27 T cell receptor beta chains from a single sample sequenced in a study of beta chain features in type 1 diabetes. Sequencing targeted expressed TCRB transcripts, as all isolated RNA had been reverse transcribed. Only in-frame clones appear in the TCRdb table, and some are missing; sequencing was by immunoSEQ multiplex PCR. The sample includes 350,000 to 450,000 clones, roughly 14% of them seen just once. Material for sequencing was naive CD4+ T cells from blood. These receptors were obtained from a man aged 30-40 years in good health.

This sequence joins TRBV29-1 and TRBJ2-5; maybe TRBD1 (6 bases). Germline-derived CDR1 and CDR2 are SQVTM and ANQGSEA. The CDR3 is made up of 12 amino acids. V was shortened by 7 bases and J by 2 bases, with 11 bases between the two germline ends. The CDR3 region is CSGGQRQETQYF. CDR3 sequence (DNA): TGCAGCGGCGGACAGAGGCAAGAGACCCAGTACTTC.

The rearrangement uses TRBV7-2 and TRBJ2-5, with D maybe TRBD2 (5 bases). This CDR3 has 13 residues. The germline V and J ends were trimmed by 3 bases and 5 bases, with 10 bases remaining between them. Germline CDR1 is SGHTA and CDR2 is FQGNSA. The CDR3 bases are TGTGCCAGCAGCTTTAGAGGGCTGGAGACCCAGTACTTC. Translated, it gives CASSFRGLETQYF.

This clone showed up just a few times. This chain uses TRBV5-6 with TRBJ1-5, with D uncertain. Trimming left V 1 base short and J 6 bases short, with 14 bases between. Germline lookup yields CDR1 SGHDT and CDR2 YYEEEE. CDR3 size: 15 residues. In DNA, the CDR3 is TGTGCCAGCAGCTTGCGTGGTGTAAACGGTCAGCCCCAGCATTTT. It is translated as CASSLRGVNGQPQHF.

Turning to this clone: Other nucleotide sequences from this sample produce the same CDR3. This rearrangement joins TRBV7-9 to TRBJ1-4; D gene unclear. The CDR3 consists of 13 residues. Germline loops: CDR1 SEHNR, CDR2 FQNEAQ (reference sequence). V dropped 3 bases and J dropped 4 bases, with 6 bases sitting between them. CDR3 nucleotide sequence: TGTGCCAGCAGCTTGGGGAGTAATGAAAAACTGTTTTTT. It codes for CASSLGSNEKLFF. The variable domain in full, completed from reference TRBV7-9 and TRBJ1-4, reads DTGVSQNPRHKITKRGQNVTFRCDPISEHNRLYWYRQTLGQGPEFLTYFQNEAQLEKSRLLSDRFSAERPKGSFSTLEIQRTEQGDSAMYLCASSLGSNEKLFFGSGTQLSVL.

The sample holds a few counts of this clone. This chain joins TRBV7-9 and TRBJ2-7; no definite D call. The CDR3 covers 10 residues. Between the trimmed V and J ends, which lost 7 bases and 8 bases, there was a span of 9 bases. Germline V gene lookup returns CDR1 SEHNR and CDR2 FQNEAQ (reference sequence). The CDR3, as DNA: TGTGCCAGCATGGGGAATCAGCAGTACTTC. Translated, it gives CASMGNQQYF.

V gene TRBV7-9 combines with J gene TRBJ1-2; 9 bases agree with TRBD1. V was clipped by 4 bases and J by 8 bases; unmatched bases: 11. The CDR3 extends over 15 amino acids. In germline, CDR1 is SEHNR, CDR2 FQNEAQ (reference sequence). The CDR3 nucleotides read TGTGCCAGCAGCTCCGGGACAGGGATTAGAAACGGCTACACCTTC. Protein sequence: CASSSGTGIRNGYTF.

The V gene is TRBV28, the J gene TRBJ2-5, with TRBD1 matching 10 bases. With 4 bases clipped from V and 7 bases from J, the junction kept 9 bases outside the gene matches. Germline V gene sequence: CDR1 MDHEN, CDR2 SYDVKM. The CDR3 spans 15 residues. The CDR3 region has the DNA TGTGCCAGCAGTTCTACGGGGACAGGGGCGGGGACCCAGTACTTC. Protein: CASSSTGTGAGTQYF.

This clone appeared a few times. This CDR3 reads CASRLDLGLRDTQYF. The CDR3 DNA is TGTGCCAGCAGACTCGATCTAGGCCTGAGAGATACGCAGTATTTT. V usage is TRBV11-2 and J usage is TRBJ2-3; D unclear. V shed 6 bases and J shed 5 bases, with 18 bases lying between them. Germline V CDR1 and CDR2: SGHAT, FQNNGV. The CDR3 is 15 amino acids.

For the CDR3, the DNA is TGTGCCAGCAGCTTAAGACAGGGGGCCGGGGATACGCAGTATTTT. This gives the protein CASSLRQGAGDTQYF. The rearrangement links TRBV7-2 to TRBJ2-3, with TRBD1 identical over 10 bases. The germline V gene encodes CDR1 SGHTA and CDR2 FQGNSA. This CDR3 has 15 amino acids. J lost 6 bases, V lost 2 bases, and 5 bases had no gene match.

The chain combines TRBV11-2 with TRBJ2-2; tentative D call: TRBD2 (6 bases). This CDR3 comprises 15 residues. The V and J ends lost 4 bases and 4 bases respectively, with 13 bases between them. Germline loops: CDR1 SGHAT, CDR2 FQNNGV. CDR3 DNA: TGTGCCAGCAGCTGGGATGGCGGGACCACCGGGGAGCTGTTTTTT. Residues: CASSWDGGTTGELFF. The entire variable domain, with the rest obtained from reference TRBV11-2 and TRBJ2-2, is as follows: EAGVAQSPRYKIIEKRQSVAFWCNPISGHATLYWYQQILGQGPKLLIQFQNNGVVDDSQLPKDRFSAERLKGVDSTLKIQPAKLEDSAVYLCASSWDGGTTGELFFGEGSRLTVL.

The table lists this clone with a few counts. The sample has other DNA sequences that encode this CDR3 too. The chain links TRBV18 to TRBJ2-5; D ambiguous. CDR3 length: 13 amino acids. Trimming removed 2 bases at V and 1 base at J, with 5 bases between. Germline loops: CDR1 KGHSH, CDR2 LQKENI. The CDR3 reads CASSPGVQETQYF. CDR3 DNA: TGTGCCAGCTCACCAGGGGTCCAAGAGACCCAGTACTTC.

The chain has TRBV6-1 and TRBJ2-7, with 8 bases identical to TRBD2. The CDR3 is made up of 16 amino acids. After removal of 3 bases from V and 4 bases from J, the junction contained 11 bases not matched to a gene. Germline V gives CDR1 MNHNS, CDR2 SASEGT. The CDR3 sequence: CASSERMRREEYEQYV. CDR3 nucleotide sequence: TGTGCCAGCAGTGAGCGAATGCGGCGGGAGGAATACGAGCAGTACGTC.

The J gene is TRBJ2-3, the V gene TRBV18; tentatively, D is TRBD2 (6 bases). The germline gives CDR1 KGHSH, CDR2 LQKENI. V lost 6 bases and J lost 2, with 12 bases in between. This CDR3 region has 14 residues. The CDR3 DNA reads TGTGCCAGCTCGCCTACTAGCCACACAGATACGCAGTATTTT. This encodes CASSPTSHTDTQYF.

This rearrangement joins TRBV21-1 to TRBJ2-1; the D call in the table, TRBD2, was not verified against the DNA. TRBV21-1 is a recognized pseudogene. The length of the CDR3 is 15 residues. The CDR3 loop is CASRSILSSYNEQFF. For the CDR3, the DNA is TGTGCCAGCAGGTCCATCCTGAGCTCCTACAATGAGCAGTTCTTC.

In this sample, this clone turned up a few times. This sample also contains other DNA sequences that code for the same CDR3. The CDR3 DNA follows: TGTGCCAGCAGTTATTCCGGGGCCAACGTCCTGACTTTC. Translation: CASSYSGANVLTF. The chain recombines TRBV6-6 with TRBJ2-6; D is uncertain. Germline lookup yields CDR1 MNHNY and CDR2 SVGAGI (reference sequence). The V end was cut by 3 bases, the J end by 4 bases, with 4 bases between. The CDR3 covers 13 residues.

The chain has TRBV4-3 and TRBJ2-1; 14 bases map to TRBD2. Trimming removed 1 base from V and 8 bases from J; junction bases left unmatched: 4. CDR1 is LGHNA, CDR2 YSLEER, per germline. The CDR3 consists of 16 residues. The CDR3 DNA reads TGCGCCAGCAGCCAAGCCGGGACTAGCGGGAGCCATGAGCAGTTCTTC. It codes for CASSQAGTSGSHEQFF.

This clone appeared a few times. The chain recombines TRBV6-5 with TRBJ2-1; D is unresolved. Trimming pared 0 bases from V and 7 bases from J, leaving 13 bases between. This CDR3 is built from 15 residues. CDR1 and CDR2 (germline): MNHEY, SVGAGI. Here the CDR3 DNA reads TGTGCCAGCAGTTACTCGAGTTGGACCCTAAATGAGCAGTTCTTC. This gives the protein CASSYSSWTLNEQFF.

This clone has at least ten counts. The rearrangement joins TRBV30 to TRBJ1-2; D call uncertain. Germline lookup yields CDR1 GTSNPN and CDR2 SVGIG (reference sequence). Trimming shortened V by 0 bases and J by 8 bases, and 7 bases separated the two germline ends. This CDR3 spans 11 amino acids. The CDR3 region is CAWSVPGGYTF. The CDR3 DNA is TGTGCCTGGAGTGTACCCGGGGGCTACACCTTC.

This rearrangement joins TRBV29-1 to TRBJ1-3; D is uncertain. Germline V gene sequence: CDR1 SQVTM, CDR2 ANQGSEA. The CDR3 loop spans 17 amino acids. V was cut by 7 bases and J by 0 bases, with 22 bases left in between. CDR3 bases: TGCAGCGCCGAGTCGTTGGAGGGAGTTAGCTCTGGAAACACCATATATTTT. It codes for CSAESLEGVSSGNTIYF. The full variable domain, rest sourced from reference TRBV29-1 and TRBJ1-3, is SAVISQKPSRDICQRGTSLTIQCQVDSQVTMMFWYRQQPGQSLTLIATANQGSEATYESGFVIDKFPISRPNLTFSTLTVSNMSPEDSSIYLCSAESLEGVSSGNTIYFGEGSWLTVV.

The J gene is TRBJ2-2, the V gene TRBV29-1, with a possible D match to TRBD2 (5 bases). The V gene lost 7 bases and the J gene lost 4 bases, with 10 bases spanning the gap. The CDR3 contains 12 residues. Germline values: CDR1 SQVTM, CDR2 ANQGSEA. The CDR3 sequence: CSARVLTGELFF. For the CDR3, the DNA is TGCAGCGCGAGGGTCCTCACCGGGGAGCTGTTTTTT.

This clone occurred a few times. The rearrangement joins TRBV11-2 to TRBJ1-1, with 7 bases identical to TRBD1. V was clipped by 3 bases and J by 4 bases; unmatched bases: 8. Germline V gene sequence: CDR1 SGHAT, CDR2 FQNNGV. The CDR3 contains 15 residues. In DNA, the CDR3 is TGTGCCAGCAGCTTCCGACAGGGCACGGGCACTGAAGCTTTCTTT. Translating gives CASSFRQGTGTEAFF. Full variable domain (outside the CDR3, taken from reference TRBV11-2 and TRBJ1-1): EAGVAQSPRYKIIEKRQSVAFWCNPISGHATLYWYQQILGQGPKLLIQFQNNGVVDDSQLPKDRFSAERLKGVDSTLKIQPAKLEDSAVYLCASSFRQGTGTEAFFGQGTRLTVV.

In this sample, this clone turned up a few times. This sequence joins TRBV2 and TRBJ1-1; D is uncertain. Deletions cut 3 bases from V and 4 bases from J, with 9 bases between. From germline, CDR1 is SNHLY and CDR2 FYNNEI. This CDR3 is built from 13 residues. The DNA of the CDR3 is TGTGCCAGCAGTGATGGTTTGGGCACTGAAGCTTTCTTT. Protein sequence: CASSDGLGTEAFF.

DNA for the CDR3: TGTGCCGCTAGGACAGATTTGAACACTGAAGCTTTCTTT. Protein product: CAARTDLNTEAFF. This rearrangement joins TRBV30 to TRBJ1-1, with D perhaps TRBD1 (6 bases). This CDR3 is built from 13 residues. V lost 8 bases, J lost 0 bases, and 13 bases lay in between. From germline, CDR1 is GTSNPN and CDR2 SVGIG (reference sequence).

CDR3 amino acids: CATSNRDRGYNEQFF. CDR3 DNA sequence: TGTGCCACCAGCAACCGGGACAGGGGCTACAATGAGCAGTTCTTC. V gene TRBV15 combines with J gene TRBJ2-1; 10 bases line up with TRBD1. J gave up 3 bases and V 4 bases, and 3 bases lay outside the gene matches. The germline gives CDR1 LNHNV, CDR2 YYDKDF (reference sequence). CDR3 length: 15 residues.

This sequence joins TRBV25-1 and TRBJ1-3, with D tentatively TRBD1 (5 bases). V gave up 3 bases and J gave up 2 bases, with 11 bases separating them. The CDR3 contains 15 residues. The germline CDR1 and CDR2 sequences are MGHDK and SYGVNS. The CDR3 coding sequence is TGTGCCAGCAGTGACTCCGACAGCACTGGAAACACCATATATTTT. Its protein is CASSDSDSTGNTIYF.

This clone was counted a few times. The DNA of the CDR3 is TGTGCCTGGGGACAGGGCTTTTCGTTTGGCTACACCTTC. It translates to CAWGQGFSFGYTF. The rearrangement joins TRBV30 to TRBJ1-2, with 8 bases fitting TRBD1. The CDR3 is 13 amino acids. The V segment lost 5 bases and the J segment 7 bases; nucleotides outside the gene matches: 9. CDR1 and CDR2 (germline): GTSNPN, SVGIG (reference sequence). The full variable domain, rest sourced from reference TRBV30 and TRBJ1-2, is SQTIHQWPATLVQPVGSPLSLECTVEGTSNPNLYWYRQAAGRGLQLLFYSVGIGQISSEVPQNLSASRPQDRQFILSSKKLLLSDSGFYLCAWGQGFSFGYTFGSGTRLTVV.

The rearrangement joins TRBV19 to TRBJ1-1; the D is unclear. V shed 7 bases and J shed 1 base, with 10 bases lying between them. This CDR3 is 13 amino acids long. In germline, CDR1 is LNHDA, CDR2 SQIVND (reference sequence). The CDR3 DNA follows: TGTGCCAGTACTGCAGGAAGGAACACTGAAGCTTTCTTT. This translates into CASTAGRNTEAFF.